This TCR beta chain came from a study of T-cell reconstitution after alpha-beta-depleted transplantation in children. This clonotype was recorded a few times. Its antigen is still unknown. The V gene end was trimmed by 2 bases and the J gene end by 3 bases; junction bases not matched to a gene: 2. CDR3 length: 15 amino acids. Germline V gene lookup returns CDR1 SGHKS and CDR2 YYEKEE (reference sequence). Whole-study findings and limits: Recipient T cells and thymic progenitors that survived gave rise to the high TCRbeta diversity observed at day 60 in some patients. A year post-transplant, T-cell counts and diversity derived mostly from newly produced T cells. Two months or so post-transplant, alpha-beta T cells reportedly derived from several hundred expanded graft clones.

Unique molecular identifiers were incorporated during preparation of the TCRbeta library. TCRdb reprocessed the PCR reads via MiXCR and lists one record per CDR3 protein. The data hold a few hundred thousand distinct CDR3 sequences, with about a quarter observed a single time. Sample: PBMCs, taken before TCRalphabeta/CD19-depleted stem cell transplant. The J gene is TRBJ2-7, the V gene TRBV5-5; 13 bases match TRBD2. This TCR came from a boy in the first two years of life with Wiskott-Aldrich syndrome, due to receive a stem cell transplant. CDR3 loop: CASSLLAGGDYEQYF. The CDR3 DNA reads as TGTGCCAGCAGCTTACTAGCGGGAGGGGACTACGAGCAGTACTTC.